The 7 T cell receptor beta chains below come from one sample, sequenced in a study of response to subunit inactivated influenza vaccine. TCRdb independently ran MiXCR on the RT-PCR reads; one entry per CDR3 protein. The repertoire holds hundreds of thousands of distinct CDR3 sequences, with 11% to 15% as singletons. The sample here was PBMCs from blood, taken less than 15 days before vaccination. The source of these receptors is a man in his fifties who received an inactivated influenza vaccine.

This clonotype was seen repeatedly, ten times or more. This sequence joins TRBV11-2 and TRBJ2-7; 8 nucleotides line up with TRBD2. Losses at the gene ends were 5 bases for V and 6 bases for J; bases not matched to a gene: 12. The CDR3 has 15 residues. Germline values: CDR1 SGHAT, CDR2 FQNNGV. DNA of the CDR3: TGTGCCAGCAGCCGGGAGGGGGGGAGGCGACTCGAGCAGTACTTC. Protein sequence: CASSREGGRRLEQYF.

This chain uses TRBV6-2 or TRBV6-3 with TRBJ2-2; 11 bases are a match to TRBD1. Germline CDR1 and CDR2: MNHEY and SVGEGT. The CDR3 is 18 residues long. Losses at the gene ends were 5 bases for V and 3 bases for J; bases not matched to a gene: 11. The CDR3 DNA reads TGTGCCAGCAGTCTCTCTACGGACAGGGGGCTCGACACCGGGGAGCTGTTTTTT. Its translation: CASSLSTDRGLDTGELFF.

The rearrangement links TRBV6-1 to TRBJ2-3; possible D gene TRBD1, 5 bases. V dropped 2 bases and J dropped 4 bases, with 13 bases sitting between them. CDR3 length: 15 residues. Germline V gene data show CDR1 as MNHNS and CDR2 as SASEGT. CDR3 coding DNA: TGTGCCAGCAGTGAACAGGGTTGGAGCGCAGATACGCAGTATTTT. It codes for CASSEQGWSADTQYF.

This clonotype was seen only a few times. The chain employs TRBV24-1 and TRBJ2-3; 10 nucleotides match TRBD2. CDR3 size: 16 residues. V lost 5 bases, J lost 4 bases, and 8 bases stayed unmatched. The germline CDR1 and CDR2 sequences are KGHDR and SFDVKD. CDR3 loop: CATSARPGLASDTQYF. The DNA of the CDR3 is TGTGCCACCAGTGCCAGACCGGGACTAGCGTCAGATACGCAGTATTTT.

This clonotype was seen a handful of times. The gene calls are TRBV4-1 and TRBJ2-1; D unresolved. The CDR3 sequence is 15 residues long. V lost 0 bases and J 6 bases, leaving 12 bases between the germline ends. Germline CDR1 MGHRA, CDR2 YSYEKL. For the CDR3, the DNA is TGCGCCAGCAGCCAAGATGAATGGCCCGGCAATGAGCAGTTCTTC. Encoded protein: CASSQDEWPGNEQFF.

The J gene is TRBJ2-1, the V gene TRBV7-8; the D call may be TRBD1 or TRBD2 (5 bases each). V lost 3 bases, J lost 3 bases, and 12 bases lay in between. Germline values: CDR1 SGHVS, CDR2 FQNEAQ. The CDR3 totals 15 residues. Here the CDR3 reads CASSFLRDRYNEQFF. The CDR3, as DNA: TGTGCCAGCAGCTTCTTACGGGACCGCTACAATGAGCAGTTCTTC.

This clonotype was detected ten times or more. This chain joins TRBV27 and TRBJ1-6, with TRBD1 matching over 8 bases. J gave up 9 bases and V 5 bases, and 12 bases lay outside the gene matches. Germline loops: CDR1 MNHEY, CDR2 SMNVEV (reference sequence). The length of the CDR3 is 16 residues. DNA for the CDR3: TGTGCCAGCAGTGTAACAGGGGGAGGGGTAGGTTCACCCCTCCACTTT. The encoded protein is CASSVTGGGVGSPLHF.